This T cell receptor beta chain was recovered during a study of T-cell reconstitution after alpha-beta-depleted transplantation in children (dated by TCRdb to 2016 to 2017). Study-wide context: T-cell immune reconstitution after TCRalphabeta/CD19-depleted allogeneic hematopoietic cell transplantation in children was quantitatively tracked in the study by means of TCR repertoire profiling. Study-wide findings and limitations: The apparently early recovery of alphabetaT-cell counts about two months after transplant reportedly depended on only several hundred rapidly expanded clones that came from non-depleted graft cells. The high TCRbeta diversity at day 60 in some patients was ascribed to recipient T cells and intrathymic progenitors that had survived conditioning. The frequencies of hyperexpanded clones fell over the following months, and after one year, T-cell counts and TCRbeta diversity were mostly attributed to newly produced T cells.

Libraries were made using PCR. TCRdb shows the sequencer as Illumina HiSeq 2500. To normalize quantification of the TCRbeta repertoire, the TCR libraries were built with molecular barcoding that relied on unique molecular identifiers. The raw public reads went through TCRdb reprocessing: fastp at Q25, MiXCR clone calling, in-frame beta chains kept. Entries that share a CDR3 protein sequence are merged under the most common genes and DNA. A total of about 90,000 distinct CDR3 sequences appear in this sample, roughly a sixth of them only once. Of the sample, less than 20% falls within the top ten clones. Regarding this clonotype: The specificity of this receptor is unknown. No much larger clonotype is one base removed from it; base qualities were not supplied.

The treatment or condition label, read with the paper, signifies: allogeneic hematopoietic cell transplantation with graft depleted of TCRalphabeta T cells and CD19 B cells. Transplant recipients were children who received TCRalphabeta/CD19-depleted allogeneic hematopoietic cell grafts. The sample was PBMCs, mostly from graft donor cells, taken 180 days after TCRalphabeta/CD19-depleted stem cell transplant. This receptor was obtained from a male patient aged 2-9 years who had a stem cell transplant for acute lymphoblastic leukemia, so the T cells may come from the graft donor.

The CDR3 amino acid sequence is: CSVKQGAATEAFF. The DNA sequence is as follows: TGCAGCGTCAAACAGGGGGCAGCAACTGAAGCTTTCTTT. The chain couples TRBV29-1 to TRBJ1-1; a stretch of 9 junction bases matches TRBD1. Inclusive of the bounding cysteine and phenylalanine, the CDR3 is 13 residues long. The read is trimmed to its CDR3 DNA, 39 bases read in frame from base 1. Compared with germline, V lacks 6 bases and J lacks 5 bases; bases without a gene match: 7. CDR1 SQVTM and CDR2 ANQGSEA were looked up in the germline V gene. The full variable domain, completed from the reference TRBV29-1 and TRBJ1-1 proteins outside the CDR3, reads SAVISQKPSRDICQRGTSLTIQCQVDSQVTMMFWYRQQPGQSLTLIATANQGSEATYESGFVIDKFPISRPNLTFSTLTVSNMSPEDSSIYLCSVKQGAATEAFFGQGTRLTVV.